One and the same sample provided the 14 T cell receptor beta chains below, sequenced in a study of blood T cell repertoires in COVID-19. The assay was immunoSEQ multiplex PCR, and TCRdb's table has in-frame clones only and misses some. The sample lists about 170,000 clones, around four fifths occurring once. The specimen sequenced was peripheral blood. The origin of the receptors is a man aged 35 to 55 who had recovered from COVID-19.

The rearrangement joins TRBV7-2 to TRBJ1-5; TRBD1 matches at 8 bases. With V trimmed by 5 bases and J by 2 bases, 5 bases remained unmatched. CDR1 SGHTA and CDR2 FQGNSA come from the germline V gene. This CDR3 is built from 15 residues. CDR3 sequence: CASSPGGLGNQPQHF. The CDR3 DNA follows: TGTGCCAGCAGCCCAGGGGGCTTGGGCAATCAGCCCCAGCATTTT.

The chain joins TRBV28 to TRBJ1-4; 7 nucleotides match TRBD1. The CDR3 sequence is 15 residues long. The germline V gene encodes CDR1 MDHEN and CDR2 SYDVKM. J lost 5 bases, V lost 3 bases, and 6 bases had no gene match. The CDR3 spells CASSFWTGKNEKLFF. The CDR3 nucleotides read TGTGCCAGCAGTTTCTGGACAGGCAAGAATGAAAAACTGTTTTTT. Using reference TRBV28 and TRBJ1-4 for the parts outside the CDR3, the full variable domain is DVKVTQSSRYLVKRTGEKVFLECVQDMDHENMFWYRQDPGLGLRLIYFSYDVKMKEKGDIPEGYSVSREKKERFSLILESASTNQTSMYLCASSFWTGKNEKLFFGSGTQLSVL.

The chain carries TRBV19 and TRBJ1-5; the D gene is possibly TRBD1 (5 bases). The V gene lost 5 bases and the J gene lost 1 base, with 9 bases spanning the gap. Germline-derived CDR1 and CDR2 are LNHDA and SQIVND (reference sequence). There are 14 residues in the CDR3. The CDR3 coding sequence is TGTGCCAGTAGTGCCAGGGCAAGCAATCAGCCCCAGCATTTT. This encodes CASSARASNQPQHF.

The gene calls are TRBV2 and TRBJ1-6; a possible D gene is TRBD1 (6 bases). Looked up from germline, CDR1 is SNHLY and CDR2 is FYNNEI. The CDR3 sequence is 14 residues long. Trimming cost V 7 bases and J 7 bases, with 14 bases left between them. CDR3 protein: CASTERTDNSPLHF. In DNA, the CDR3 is TGTGCCAGCACCGAGCGGACAGACAATTCACCCCTCCACTTT.

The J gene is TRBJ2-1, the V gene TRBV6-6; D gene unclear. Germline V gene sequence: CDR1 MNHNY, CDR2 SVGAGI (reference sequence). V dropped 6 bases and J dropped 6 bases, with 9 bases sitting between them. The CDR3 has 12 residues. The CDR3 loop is CASSQVGNEQFF. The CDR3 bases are TGTGCCAGCAGCCAGGTGGGCAATGAGCAGTTCTTC.

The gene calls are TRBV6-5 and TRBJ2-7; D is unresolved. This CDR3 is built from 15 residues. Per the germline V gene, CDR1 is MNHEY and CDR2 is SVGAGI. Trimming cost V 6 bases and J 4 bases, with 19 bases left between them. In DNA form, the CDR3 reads TGTGCCAGCAGCCCACGACCCGCCAGGTCGTACGAGCAGTACTTC. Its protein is CASSPRPARSYEQYF.

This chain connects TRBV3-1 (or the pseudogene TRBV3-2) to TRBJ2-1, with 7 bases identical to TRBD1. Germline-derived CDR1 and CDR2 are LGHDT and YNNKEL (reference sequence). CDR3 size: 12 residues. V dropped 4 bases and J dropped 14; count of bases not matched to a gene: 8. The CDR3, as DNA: TGTGCCAGCAGCCCCTGGACAGGCCCGGAGTTCTTC. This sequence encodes CASSPWTGPEFF.

The CDR3 sequence is CATSVGGFGVHEQFF. The DNA of the CDR3 is TGTGCCACCAGTGTTGGAGGCTTCGGTGTACATGAGCAGTTCTTC. The chain is built from TRBV24-1 and TRBJ2-1; D is possibly TRBD2 (5 bases). This CDR3 is 15 amino acids long. Germline V gene lookup returns CDR1 KGHDR and CDR2 SFDVKD. V was pared by 5 bases and J by 8 bases, with 18 bases between.

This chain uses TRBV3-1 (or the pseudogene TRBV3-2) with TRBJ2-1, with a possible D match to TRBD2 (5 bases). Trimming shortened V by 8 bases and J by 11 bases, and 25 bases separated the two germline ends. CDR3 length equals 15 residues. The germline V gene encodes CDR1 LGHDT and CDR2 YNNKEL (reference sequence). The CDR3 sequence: CASVSSVRDGGKQFF. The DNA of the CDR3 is TGTGCCAGCGTCTCATCAGTTCGCGACGGAGGTAAGCAGTTCTTC.

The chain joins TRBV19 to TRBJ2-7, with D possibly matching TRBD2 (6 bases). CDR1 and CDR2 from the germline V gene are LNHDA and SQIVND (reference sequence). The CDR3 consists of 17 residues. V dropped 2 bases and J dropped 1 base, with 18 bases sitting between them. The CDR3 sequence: CASSITVGTSSSYEQYF. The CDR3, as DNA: TGTGCCAGTAGTATAACCGTAGGAACTAGCAGTTCCTACGAGCAGTACTTC.

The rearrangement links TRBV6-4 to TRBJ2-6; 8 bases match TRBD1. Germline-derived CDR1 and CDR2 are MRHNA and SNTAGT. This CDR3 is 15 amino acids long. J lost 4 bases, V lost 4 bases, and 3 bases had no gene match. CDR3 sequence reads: CASSAGGTGANVLTF. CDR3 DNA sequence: TGTGCCAGCAGTGCAGGGGGCACGGGGGCCAACGTCCTGACTTTC.

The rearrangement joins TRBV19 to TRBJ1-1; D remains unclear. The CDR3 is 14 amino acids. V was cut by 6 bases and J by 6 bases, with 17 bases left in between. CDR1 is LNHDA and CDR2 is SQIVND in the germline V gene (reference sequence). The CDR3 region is CASSLAAELPEAFF. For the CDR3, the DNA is TGTGCCAGTAGCTTAGCGGCGGAATTGCCTGAAGCTTTCTTT.

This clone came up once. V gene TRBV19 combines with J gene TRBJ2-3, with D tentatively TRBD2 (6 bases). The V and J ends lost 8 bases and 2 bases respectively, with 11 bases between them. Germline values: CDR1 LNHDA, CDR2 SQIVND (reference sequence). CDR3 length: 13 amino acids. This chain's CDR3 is CASGRTNTDTQYF. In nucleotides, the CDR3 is TGTGCCAGTGGAAGGACTAACACAGATACGCAGTATTTT. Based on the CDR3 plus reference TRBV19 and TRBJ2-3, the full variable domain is DGGITQSPKYLFRKEGQNVTLSCEQNLNHDAMYWYRQDPGQGLRLIYYSQIVNDFQKGDIAEGYSVSREKKESFPLTVTSAQKNPTAFYLCASGRTNTDTQYFGPGTRLTVL.

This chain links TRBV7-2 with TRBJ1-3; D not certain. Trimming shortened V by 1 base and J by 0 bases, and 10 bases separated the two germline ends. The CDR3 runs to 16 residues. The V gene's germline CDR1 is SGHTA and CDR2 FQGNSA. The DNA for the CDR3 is TGTGCCAGCAGCTTAGGTACAGCAGCCTCTGGAAACACCATATATTTT. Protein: CASSLGTAASGNTIYF.